A selection of T cell receptor beta chains follows, all from one sample in a study of shared clonotypes between healthy human individuals. Sequencing used immunoSEQ multiplex PCR; TCRdb keeps in-frame clones, though not all of them. The sample gives 730,000 or so clones, 72% of which show up once; less than 2% is in the top ten. The material sequenced was memory CD4+ T cells sorted from blood. The receptors originated from a woman aged 30 to 39 in good health. The CDR3 runs from the conserved cysteine through the conserved F or W. The D gene is left open where the match is weak. Clone size appears in some rows only: once, few, many, or a class for an expanded clone.

j_gene | d_gene | abundance | v_gene | CDR3aa | CDR3nt
TRBJ2-5 | NA | NA | TRBV27 | CASSPQGRRETQYF | TGTGCCAGCAGTCCCCAGGGCCGACGGGAGACCCAGTACTTC
TRBJ2-2 | TRBD1 | NA | TRBV5-1 | CASTIKTGSTGELFF | TGCGCCAGCACGATAAAGACAGGGTCCACCGGGGAGCTGTTTTTT
TRBJ1-5 | NA | few | TRBV6-6 | CASSPGGNQPQHF | TGTGCCAGCAGCCCGGGGGGCAATCAGCCCCAGCATTTT
TRBJ2-1 | TRBD2 | NA | TRBV27 | CAAGGSSTNEQFF | TGTGCCGCGGGGGGGAGCTCCACCAATGAGCAGTTCTTC
TRBJ2-7 | TRBD1 | NA | TRBV5-1 | CASSLQGSSYEQYF | TGCGCCAGCAGCTTACAGGGGAGCTCCTACGAGCAGTACTTC
TRBJ2-7 | NA | NA | TRBV29-1 | CSAGGSEQYF | TGCAGCGCCGGAGGTTCCGAGCAGTACTTC
TRBJ1-1 | TRBD1 | NA | TRBV7-3 | CASSFKGQGEAFF | TGTGCCAGCAGCTTCAAAGGACAGGGTGAAGCTTTCTTT
TRBJ1-1 | NA | NA | TRBV30 | CAWSVTGWTEAFF | TGTGCCTGGAGTGTAACGGGTTGGACTGAAGCTTTCTTT
TRBJ1-2 | TRBD1 | NA | TRBV18 | CASSPGQGYYGYTF | TGTGCCAGCTCACCCGGACAGGGATACTATGGCTACACCTTC
TRBJ2-6 | NA | NA | TRBV7-2 | CASSLAQGANVLTF | TGTGCCAGCAGCTTAGCGCAGGGGGCCAACGTCCTGACTTTC
TRBJ2-1 | NA | NA | TRBV5-8 | CASSLWGSSSSYNEQFF | TGTGCCAGCAGCTTGTGGGGGTCTAGCAGCTCCTACAATGAGCAGTTCTTC
TRBJ2-4 | NA | NA | TRBV5-6 | CASSRLDFDIQYF | TGTGCCAGCAGCAGACTTGATTTCGACATTCAGTACTTC
TRBJ2-2 | TRBD1 | NA | TRBV27 | CASRDSGTASTGELFF | TGTGCCAGCAGGGATTCCGGGACAGCTTCCACCGGGGAGCTGTTTTTT
TRBJ1-4 | NA | few | TRBV27 | CASTSRALSEKLFF | TGTGCCAGCACTTCACGGGCATTAAGCGAAAAACTGTTTTTT
TRBJ2-1 | NA | NA | TRBV10-3 | CASSLGNPPDEQFF | TGTGCCTCGTCCCTAGGAAACCCCCCCGATGAGCAGTTCTTC
TRBJ2-7 | TRBD1 | NA | TRBV5-4 | CASSFGQGWEQYF | TGTGCCAGCAGCTTTGGACAGGGTTGGGAGCAGTACTTC
TRBJ2-3 | TRBD1 | NA | TRBV28 | CASSFERTGAPDTQYF | TGTGCCAGCAGTTTCGAAAGGACAGGGGCCCCAGATACGCAGTATTTT